Shown below are 23 T cell receptor beta chains from a single sample sequenced in a study of blood T cell repertoires in COVID-19. Profiling relied on immunoSEQ multiplex PCR, and the TCRdb table lists in-frame clones only, not all of them. The sample contains around 120,000 clones, more than 70% of which appear only once. The sample was peripheral blood. These receptors were collected from an older man with active or convalescent COVID-19.

CDR3 sequence reads: CASSARLAGTDTQYF. CDR3 DNA: TGTGCCAGCAGTGCAAGACTAGCGGGCACAGATACGCAGTATTTT. The rearrangement joins TRBV2 to TRBJ2-3; TRBD2 matches 9 bases. Unmatched junction bases numbered 3, after V lost 4 bases and J lost 1 base. Per the germline V gene, CDR1 is SNHLY and CDR2 is FYNNEI. This CDR3 region has 15 residues. Using reference TRBV2 and TRBJ2-3 for the parts outside the CDR3, the full variable domain is EPEVTQTPSHQVTQMGQEVILRCVPISNHLYFYWYRQILGQKVEFLVSFYNNEISEKSEIFDDQFSVERPDGSNFTLKIRSTKLEDSAMYFCASSARLAGTDTQYFGPGTRLTVL.

The rearrangement links TRBV28 to TRBJ1-5, with D maybe TRBD1 (5 bases). CDR1 and CDR2 from the germline V gene are MDHEN and SYDVKM. This CDR3 is built from 15 residues. V lost 6 bases and J 0 bases, leaving 12 bases between the germline ends. The CDR3 spells CASRSDTLSNQPQHF. In nucleotides, the CDR3 is TGTGCCAGCAGATCGGACACACTTAGCAATCAGCCCCAGCATTTT.

This clone was seen once. CDR3 protein: CASKLFAGVQETQYF. The DNA for the CDR3 is TGTGCCAGCAAACTTTTTGCAGGGGTCCAAGAGACCCAGTACTTC. The chain carries TRBV7-9 and TRBJ2-5, with D perhaps matching TRBD1 (6 bases). Germline V CDR1 and CDR2: SEHNR, FQNEAQ (reference sequence). Trimming took off 7 bases at V and 1 base at J, with 16 bases between the two ends. CDR3 length equals 15 residues.

About this clone: One end of the junction varies from germline; a read error may be responsible. V is TRBV7-7 and J is TRBJ2-7; tentative D call: TRBD2 (6 bases). The CDR3 length is 15 residues. Germline V gives CDR1 SSHAT, CDR2 FNYEAQ (reference sequence). CDR3 nucleotides: TGTGCTAGCAGCCCAGGGAGGTTCTCCCTTTACGAGCAGTACTTC. This gives the protein CASSPGRFSLYEQYF.

The chain employs TRBV6-5 and TRBJ2-7, with D tentatively TRBD1 (6 bases). The CDR3 consists of 14 residues. The V end lost 10 bases, the J end lost 2 bases, and 18 bases lay between the germline ends. In germline, CDR1 is MNHEY, CDR2 SVGAGI. The CDR3 DNA reads TGTGCCACCCCGCAATCCCCAGGGGCCTACGAGCAGTACTTC. The encoded protein is CATPQSPGAYEQYF.

The V and J genes are TRBV9 and TRBJ2-1, with 11 bases fitting TRBD2. This CDR3 comprises 16 residues. V shed 4 bases and J 10 bases; nucleotides not matched to a gene: 13. Germline V gene data show CDR1 as SGDLS and CDR2 as YYNGEE. The CDR3 sequence is CASSIAGLAGISEQFF. CDR3 DNA: TGTGCCAGCAGCATCGCCGGACTAGCGGGTATCAGCGAGCAGTTCTTC.

The chain recombines TRBV5-1 with TRBJ2-3, with a weak D call TRBD2 (5 bases). From germline, CDR1 is SGHRS and CDR2 YFSETQ. CDR3 size: 15 residues. The germline V and J ends were trimmed by 0 bases and 1 base, with 9 bases remaining between them. This CDR3 reads CASSLERRGTDTQYF. CDR3 DNA sequence: TGCGCCAGCAGCTTGGAGAGGCGGGGCACAGATACGCAGTATTTT.

V gene TRBV19 combines with J gene TRBJ1-5; TRBD1 agrees at 7 bases. Germline V CDR1 and CDR2: LNHDA, SQIVND (reference sequence). V lost 5 bases to trimming and J lost 6 bases; unmatched junction nucleotides: 13. The CDR3 is made up of 16 amino acids. CDR3 residues: CASSPPGQEVGQPQHF. The CDR3 DNA sequence: TGTGCCAGTAGTCCTCCAGGACAGGAGGTAGGTCAGCCCCAGCATTTT.

The chain employs TRBV4-2 and TRBJ1-4; TRBD1 might be the D (5 bases). The CDR3 has 16 residues. Germline V gene data show CDR1 as LGHNA and CDR2 as YNFKEQ. V dropped 1 base and J dropped 7 bases, with 16 bases sitting between them. The DNA for the CDR3 is TGTGCCAGCAGCCAAGTGACGACGGGGGGACCTGAAAAACTGTTTTTT. Amino acids: CASSQVTTGGPEKLFF.

The V gene is TRBV5-8, the J gene TRBJ1-2; possible D gene TRBD1, 6 bases. The ends were cut back, 4 bases at V and 3 bases at J, with 16 bases in the middle. Germline V gives CDR1 SGHTS, CDR2 YDEGEE. CDR3 length equals 15 residues. For the CDR3, the DNA is TGTGCCAGCAGCCGGACAGATGGGCTGGACTATGGCTACACCTTC. The encoded protein is CASSRTDGLDYGYTF.

The CDR3 DNA reads as TGTGCCAGCAGTTACCCCGCGGGACAGAGCTACGAGCAGTACTTC. As protein: CASSYPAGQSYEQYF. The chain couples TRBV6-2 or TRBV6-3 to TRBJ2-7; a possible D gene is TRBD1 (7 bases). The ends were cut back, 2 bases at V and 3 bases at J, with 14 bases in the middle. Germline lookup yields CDR1 MNHEY and CDR2 SVGEGT. CDR3 length: 15 residues.

The chain couples TRBV19 to TRBJ1-1; 9 bases match TRBD1. The CDR3 runs to 15 residues. Germline CDR1 LNHDA, CDR2 SQIVND (reference sequence). V shed 4 bases and J 1 base; nucleotides not matched to a gene: 4. This CDR3 reads CASSTHRGQNTEAFF. The CDR3 region has the DNA TGTGCCAGTAGTACTCACAGGGGGCAGAACACTGAAGCTTTCTTT.

The chain employs TRBV28 and TRBJ1-1; 8 bases map to TRBD1. Losses at the gene ends were 3 bases for V and 11 bases for J; bases not matched to a gene: 8. The germline CDR1 and CDR2 sequences are MDHEN and SYDVKM. The CDR3 extends over 13 amino acids. This chain's CDR3 is CASSFPGGQAAFF. Written as DNA, the CDR3 is TGTGCCAGCAGTTTTCCAGGGGGACAGGCGGCTTTCTTT.

CDR3: CASSVVGQGNTEAFF. Written as DNA, the CDR3 is TGTGCCAGCAGCGTAGTGGGACAGGGGAACACTGAAGCTTTCTTT. J is TRBJ1-1 and V is TRBV9; 9 nucleotides match TRBD1. The CDR3 has 15 residues. Trimming at V came to 0 bases and at J to 1 base, leaving 1 base not matched to a gene. Germline CDR1 SGDLS, CDR2 YYNGEE.

CDR3 loop: CASSSAGTASFYGYTF. Here the CDR3 DNA reads TGTGCCAGCAGTTCCGCCGGGACAGCATCTTTCTATGGCTACACCTTC. The rearrangement uses TRBV6-2 or TRBV6-3 and TRBJ1-2, with 7 bases that match TRBD1. CDR1 is MNHEY, CDR2 SVGEGT, per germline. The CDR3 has 16 residues. V dropped 4 bases and J dropped 4; count of bases not matched to a gene: 12.

The chain couples TRBV20-1 to TRBJ1-1; D gene ambiguous. Trimming cost V 3 bases and J 11 bases, with 10 bases left between them. CDR1 DFQATT and CDR2 SNEGSKA come from the germline V gene (reference sequence). The CDR3 contains 10 residues. This chain's CDR3 is CSASSERAFF. The DNA of the CDR3 is TGCAGTGCTAGTAGCGAAAGGGCTTTCTTT.

The gene calls are TRBV5-4 and TRBJ2-3, with TRBD2 matching over 8 bases. The CDR3 loop spans 15 amino acids. The V segment lost 1 base and the J segment 4 bases; nucleotides outside the gene matches: 5. Germline V gene data show CDR1 as SGHNT and CDR2 as YYREEE (reference sequence). The CDR3 sequence is CASSLTGGAADTQYF. CDR3 nucleotide sequence: TGTGCCAGCAGCTTGACCGGGGGGGCCGCAGATACGCAGTATTTT. The full variable domain, completed using reference TRBV5-4 and TRBJ2-3, is ETGVTQSPTHLIKTRGQQVTLRCSSQSGHNTVSWYQQALGQGPQFIFQYYREEENGRGNFPPRFSGLQFPNYSSELNVNALELDDSALYLCASSLTGGAADTQYFGPGTRLTVL.

This clone has only a few counts. The V call is TRBV28, the J call TRBJ1-2; D perhaps matches TRBD1 (5 bases). The CDR3 runs 15 residues. Germline V gene lookup returns CDR1 MDHEN and CDR2 SYDVKM. Trimming took off 6 bases at V and 4 bases at J, with 18 bases between the two ends. Here the CDR3 DNA reads TGTGCCAGCAGGCAGGGCTATGACATATCCTATGGCTACACCTTC. It codes for CASRQGYDISYGYTF.

The chain uses TRBV7-3 and TRBJ2-7, with 8 bases identical to TRBD1. From germline, CDR1 is SGHTA and CDR2 FQGTGA. The CDR3 consists of 15 residues. Losses at the gene ends were 5 bases for V and 7 bases for J; bases not matched to a gene: 13. The CDR3 protein is CASSSQTGAGREQYF. CDR3 DNA sequence: TGTGCCAGCAGCAGCCAGACAGGGGCGGGACGGGAGCAGTACTTC.

CDR3 region: CASSTGTGPSGQYF. The CDR3 region has the DNA TGTGCCAGTAGTACCGGGACAGGCCCTTCAGGCCAGTACTTC. V usage is TRBV19 and J usage is TRBJ2-7; 8 bases match TRBD1. The J segment lost 10 bases and the V segment lost 4 bases, leaving 12 bases of the junction unmatched. Germline loops: CDR1 LNHDA, CDR2 SQIVND (reference sequence). The CDR3 covers 14 residues.

The chain carries TRBV10-3 and TRBJ2-7; D possibly corresponds to TRBD2 (5 bases). CDR1 is ENHRY, CDR2 SYGVKD, per germline. V lost 1 base and J lost 0, with 19 bases in between. The CDR3 consists of 18 residues. CDR3 loop: CAISEFNRSSGSSYEQYF. DNA for the CDR3: TGTGCCATCAGTGAGTTTAACCGATCGAGCGGCTCCTCCTACGAGCAGTACTTC.

V is TRBV15 and J is TRBJ2-1; tentatively, D is TRBD1 (6 bases). This CDR3 is 13 amino acids long. The ends were cut back, 8 bases at V and 10 bases at J, with 18 bases in the middle. CDR1 LNHNV and CDR2 YYDKDF come from the germline V gene (reference sequence). The CDR3 nucleotides are TGTGCCACCGAGGACGCTGGCAGGGGCGAGCAGTTCTTC. Protein product: CATEDAGRGEQFF.

The rearrangement uses TRBV7-3 and TRBJ2-1; TRBD2 might be the D (7 bases). Germline CDR1 is SGHTA and CDR2 is FQGTGA. CDR3 length: 15 residues. Trimming stripped 5 bases from V and 4 bases from J, with 15 bases between. CDR3 in amino acids: CASSQGGVSYNEQFF. The CDR3 DNA is TGTGCCAGCAGCCAAGGGGGGGTTAGTTACAATGAGCAGTTCTTC.